Sequencing of this TCR beta chain was carried out in a study of T-cell reconstitution after alpha-beta-depleted transplantation in children. Unique molecular identifiers were built into the TCRbeta library. TCRdb redid the calling of the PCR reads with MiXCR, one entry per CDR3 protein. The sample lists more than 250,000 distinct CDR3 sequences; approximately 9.8% were seen once. The sequencing here drew on PBMCs from the stem cell graft donor, taken from the stem cell graft. The source of this sequence is a human donor who donated a stem cell graft to a child with SCID.

CDR3 region: CASSLAWTVSYEQYF. As DNA, the CDR3 is TGTGCCAGCAGTTTAGCGTGGACCGTCTCCTACGAGCAGTACTTC. The J gene is TRBJ2-7, the V gene TRBV12-3 or TRBV12-4; D is undetermined. CDR3 length: 15 amino acids. Trimming shortened V by 0 bases and J by 0 bases, and 9 bases separated the two germline ends.